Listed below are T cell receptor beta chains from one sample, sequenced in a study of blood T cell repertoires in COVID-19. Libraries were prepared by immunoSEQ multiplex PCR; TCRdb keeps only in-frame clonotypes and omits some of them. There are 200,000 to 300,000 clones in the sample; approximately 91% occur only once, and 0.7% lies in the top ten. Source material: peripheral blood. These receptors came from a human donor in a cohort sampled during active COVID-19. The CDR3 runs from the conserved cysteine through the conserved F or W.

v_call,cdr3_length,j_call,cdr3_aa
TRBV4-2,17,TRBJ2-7,CASSQDPTGWSSYEQYF
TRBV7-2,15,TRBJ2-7,CASRPLSGGSYEQYF
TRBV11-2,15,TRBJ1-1,CASSLTTGLNTEAFF
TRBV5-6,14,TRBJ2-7,CASSPQGEDYEQYF
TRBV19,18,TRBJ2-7,CASSIVFWQGSNSYEQYF
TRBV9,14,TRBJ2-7,CASSSLEPLSEQYF
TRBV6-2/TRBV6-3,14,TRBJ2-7,CASSKYTGGAEQYF
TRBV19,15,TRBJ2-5,CASSPLGGGEETQYF
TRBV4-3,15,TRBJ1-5,CASSPGSSPGQPQHF
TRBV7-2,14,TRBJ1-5,CASSKGGGGSPQHF
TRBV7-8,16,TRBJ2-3,CASSLRLAGGTDTQYF
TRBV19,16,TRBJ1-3,CASSMSGHLFGNTIYF
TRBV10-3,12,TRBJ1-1,CAISAAGGEAFF